The next 17 T cell receptor beta chains were all read from a single sample in a study of vaccination and CD4 T cells after COVID-19. Treatment given: roughly 10-day PBMC culture with coronavirus spike peptide pools or control peptides (ViraFEST assay). Their antigens are not known. Sequence data for DNA of cultured CD4+ T cells were generated by the Oncomine TCR Beta short-read assay. TCRdb re-analysed the PCR reads in MiXCR, keeping a single row per CDR3 protein. This sample carries approximately 20,000 distinct CDR3 sequences, roughly 55% of them seen once, and the ten largest clones take roughly a sixth. The specimen was CD4+ T cells from blood, cultured in vitro, collected before SARS-CoV-2 vaccination. The receptors originated from a human donor who had recovered from COVID-19.

The rearrangement uses TRBV10-1 and TRBJ1-6, with TRBD1 as a possible D gene (6 bases). V dropped 3 bases and J dropped 6 bases, with 12 bases sitting between them. The V gene's germline CDR1 is WNHNN and CDR2 SYGVQD (reference sequence). This CDR3 is 15 amino acids long. DNA for the CDR3: TGCGCCAGCAGTGACCCAGGGGAAGCTAATTCACCCCTCCACTTT. The encoded protein is CASSDPGEANSPLHF.

The chain employs TRBV28 and TRBJ2-2; 10 nucleotides match TRBD1. V shed 5 bases, J shed 4 bases, and the junction held 7 bases outside the gene matches. The CDR3 loop spans 16 amino acids. Germline values: CDR1 MDHEN, CDR2 SYDVKM. The CDR3 DNA reads TGTGCCAGCAGTGCACCCGGGGACAGGGGCACCGGGGAGCTGTTTTTT. This encodes CASSAPGDRGTGELFF.

The chain employs TRBV12-3 or TRBV12-4 and TRBJ2-3, with TRBD2 matching over 7 bases. V was pared by 2 bases and J by 2 bases, with 4 bases of the junction left unmatched. The CDR3 covers 15 residues. The DNA of the CDR3 is TGTGCCAGCAGTTTAACTAGCGCCTTCACAGATACGCAGTATTTT. It encodes CASSLTSAFTDTQYF.

This clonotype was counted between two and nine times. The chain uses TRBV20-1 and TRBJ1-6; D possibly corresponds to TRBD1 (6 bases). CDR3 length: 14 amino acids. Trimming removed 6 bases at V and 10 bases at J, with 19 bases between. The germline CDR1 and CDR2 sequences are DFQATT and SNEGSKA (reference sequence). The CDR3 region is CSASRQDGRSPLHF. CDR3 in DNA: TGCAGTGCCAGCCGACAGGACGGACGATCACCCCTCCACTTT.

This clonotype occurred once. The chain couples TRBV4-2 to TRBJ1-1, with D hard to call. Germline V lookup: CDR1 LGHNA, CDR2 YNFKEQ. The length of the CDR3 is 15 residues. The ends were cut back, 0 bases at V and 2 bases at J, with 10 bases in the middle. The CDR3 DNA reads as TGTGCCAGCAGCCAAGAAGTCCGGGGAAACACTGAAGCTTTCTTT. It is translated as CASSQEVRGNTEAFF.

CDR3 residues: CASSIFRGPNQPQHF. CDR3 nucleotides: TGTGCCAGTAGTATATTCAGGGGGCCTAATCAGCCCCAGCATTTT. The V and J genes are TRBV19 and TRBJ1-5; TRBD1 agrees at 8 bases. J gave up 4 bases and V 2 bases, and 4 bases lay outside the gene matches. In germline, CDR1 is LNHDA, CDR2 SQIVND (reference sequence). CDR3 length equals 15 residues.

V and J are TRBV2 and TRBJ2-7; 10 bases are shared with TRBD1. V shed 0 bases and J 6 bases; nucleotides not matched to a gene: 5. This CDR3 has 15 residues. CDR1 is SNHLY, CDR2 FYNNEI, per germline. This chain's CDR3 is CASSEATGGSSEQYF. CDR3 nucleotides: TGTGCCAGCAGTGAAGCGACAGGGGGCTCTTCCGAGCAGTACTTC.

The V call is TRBV15, the J call TRBJ2-2; tentatively, D is TRBD1 (6 bases). The CDR3 spans 16 residues. Germline-derived CDR1 and CDR2 are LNHNV and YYDKDF (reference sequence). The ends were cut back, 0 bases at V and 2 bases at J, with 10 bases in the middle. The CDR3 coding sequence is TGTGCCACCAGCAGAGATCGAGGGGGAAACACCGGGGAGCTGTTTTTT. Its protein is CATSRDRGGNTGELFF.

The sample holds a few counts of this clonotype. The chain is built from TRBV28 and TRBJ1-2; D remains ambiguous. Germline-derived CDR1 and CDR2 are MDHEN and SYDVKM. The CDR3 sequence is 13 residues long. With 7 bases removed from V and 5 bases from J, the gap between germline ends came to 14 bases. The CDR3 DNA reads TGTGCCAGCAAGAGGAGCGGTAAATATGGCTACACCTTC. Protein sequence: CASKRSGKYGYTF.

The V call is TRBV6-1, the J call TRBJ1-2; maybe TRBD1 (6 bases). Trimming left V 8 bases short and J 8 bases short, with 30 bases between. The CDR3 contains 17 residues. Germline V CDR1 and CDR2: MNHNS, SASEGT. CDR3 protein: CASQVLVGPEGHGGYTF. Written as DNA, the CDR3 is TGTGCCAGCCAGGTATTGGTTGGCCCGGAGGGACACGGGGGCTACACCTTC.

The chain links TRBV20-1 to TRBJ1-5; D perhaps matches TRBD1 (5 bases). Germline CDR1 and CDR2: DFQATT and SNEGSKA (reference sequence). Trimming removed 6 bases from V and 2 bases from J, with 14 bases in between. The CDR3 is made up of 14 amino acids. As DNA, the CDR3 is TGCAGTGCGAGGGACCCCGAGGGCAATCAGCCCCAGCATTTT. Protein sequence: CSARDPEGNQPQHF.

The chain uses TRBV2 and TRBJ1-5; D is unresolved. The CDR3 contains 12 residues. Germline loops: CDR1 SNHLY, CDR2 FYNNEI. V was clipped by 7 bases and J by 5 bases, with 9 bases between them. CDR3 protein: CASMGDDQPQHF. Written as DNA, the CDR3 is TGTGCCAGCATGGGAGATGATCAGCCCCAGCATTTT. The whole variable domain, remainder taken from reference TRBV2 and TRBJ1-5, is EPEVTQTPSHQVTQMGQEVILRCVPISNHLYFYWYRQILGQKVEFLVSFYNNEISEKSEIFDDQFSVERPDGSNFTLKIRSTKLEDSAMYFCASMGDDQPQHFGDGTRLSIL.

The V gene is TRBV27, the J gene TRBJ2-7; 8 nucleotides line up with TRBD1. The CDR3 totals 14 residues. Unmatched junction bases numbered 8, after V lost 4 bases and J lost 6 bases. CDR1 and CDR2 from the germline V gene are MNHEY and SMNVEV (reference sequence). CDR3: CASSSGQDRREQYF. The CDR3 region has the DNA TGTGCCAGCAGTTCGGGACAGGATCGCCGCGAGCAGTACTTC.

The chain couples TRBV11-2 to TRBJ1-2; 7 bases are shared with TRBD1. Losses at the gene ends were 4 bases for V and 7 bases for J; bases not matched to a gene: 9. The germline V gene encodes CDR1 SGHAT and CDR2 FQNNGV. The CDR3 is 14 amino acids. CDR3 DNA sequence: TGTGCCAGCAGCTCCTTGACAGGGATCGGTGGCTACACCTTC. This translates into CASSSLTGIGGYTF.

The chain uses TRBV27 and TRBJ2-7; weak D call: TRBD1 (6 bases). The germline CDR1 and CDR2 sequences are MNHEY and SMNVEV (reference sequence). The CDR3 spans 14 residues. Deletions cut 5 bases from V and 5 bases from J, with 16 bases between. CDR3 nucleotide sequence: TGTGCCAGCAGTCTGACAGGTTGGACCAACGAGCAGTACTTC. Translated, it gives CASSLTGWTNEQYF.

This chain links TRBV2 with TRBJ2-5; possible D gene TRBD2, 5 bases. This CDR3 is 13 amino acids long. Trimming pared 5 bases from V and 4 bases from J, leaving 11 bases between. CDR1 and CDR2 from the germline V gene are SNHLY and FYNNEI. The CDR3 reads CASSMNSGETQYF. The CDR3 nucleotides read TGTGCCAGCAGTATGAACAGCGGAGAGACCCAGTACTTC.

This rearrangement joins TRBV4-3 to TRBJ2-5, with D perhaps matching TRBD2 (6 bases). The CDR3 has 14 amino acids. The germline V gene has CDR1 LGHNA and CDR2 YSLEER. The V end was cut by 0 bases, the J end by 3 bases, with 8 bases between. DNA of the CDR3: TGCGCCAGCAGCCAAGATACTAGCAAAGAGACCCAGTACTTC. It is translated as CASSQDTSKETQYF.